This record covers a single TCR beta chain. Its antigen target is currently unknown. No per-base quality is available; no much larger clone lies one base away. The library was prepared using RT-PCR. Sequencing was performed on an Illumina HiSeq 2500. Starting from the raw public reads, TCRdb applied fastp trimming at Q25, assembled clones with MiXCR and retained in-frame beta chains. Duplicate CDR3 protein sequences are folded into a single record with the most common DNA and genes. Recorded for this sample are about 500,000 distinct CDR3 sequences; about 15% of them occurred a single time. The top ten clonotypes cover 2.5% to 3.5% of the sample. Looking up the germline V gene yields CDR1 LGHNA and CDR2 YNFKEQ. Including cysteine and phenylalanine, the CDR3 has 19 amino acids. Only the CDR3 DNA is retained, 57 bases long and in frame from the first base. For this chain, trimming is 2 bases at the V end and 0 bases at the J end, and the number of junction bases without a gene match is 8.

This sample was taken from a study of response to subunit inactivated influenza vaccine (dated by TCRdb to the late 2010s). In the study overall: The study used deep quantitative T cell receptor repertoire profiling to track responses to a trivalent subunit inactivated influenza vaccine.

Paper-wide results and their limitations: It was suggested by the authors that each seasonal influenza vaccination may recruit only a limited number of new T cells.

The source is a man between 50 and 75 years old who received an inactivated influenza vaccine. Donor details come from another sample of the same person, matched by shared clones. Specimen: CD4+ T cells sorted from PBMCs, collected 23 to 25 months after vaccination. This receptor chain uses TRBV4-2 and TRBJ2-6, and 9 junction bases match TRBD2. The CDR3 protein is CASSQHSSGADSGANVLTF. The DNA sequence reads TGTGCCAGCAGCCAACATTCTAGCGGGGCCGACTCTGGGGCCAACGTCCTGACTTTC.